Reported below is one T cell receptor beta chain. The data stem from a study of blood T cell repertoires in COVID-19. Study context: Nucleic acid was either cDNA or gDNA, and it came from T cells, B-cell-depleted T cells, or PBMCs.

Seattle participants joined during active infection and were tracked over time. Original methodology: Counts of nucleated cells, estimated from reference gene primer amplification, were obtained. Profiled with immunoSEQ multiplex PCR; TCRdb holds only in-frame clones, not every one. D and trimming were read from the DNA, whereas the V and J calls and clone size are those reported in that table. The data hold tens of thousands of clones, with about 83% observed a single time. The receptor comes from a woman aged 55-70 years with COVID-19, enrolled during active disease. The sequencing input was peripheral blood.

CDR3 coding DNA: TGTGCCAGCAGCTGGGGTCGGGGGATAGGTACCTACGAGCAGTACTTC. Amino acids: CASSWGRGIGTYEQYF. The chain links TRBV5-4 to TRBJ2-7; D may be TRBD2 (6 bases). Germline V CDR1 and CDR2: SGHNT, YYREEE (reference sequence). The V and J ends lost 3 bases and 2 bases respectively, with 18 bases between them. The length of the CDR3 is 16 residues.